One and the same sample provided the 8 T cell receptor beta chains below, sequenced in a study of blood T cell repertoires in COVID-19. Clones were sequenced by immunoSEQ multiplex PCR, and TCRdb holds only the in-frame ones, with some missing. The sample lists about 270,000 clones; approximately 86% were seen once. Sequencing was carried out using peripheral blood. All receptors derive from an older woman with COVID-19, enrolled during active disease.

This sequence joins TRBV9 and TRBJ1-2, with a tentative D call TRBD1 (6 bases). The germline CDR1 and CDR2 sequences are SGDLS and YYNGEE. Trimming stripped 3 bases from V and 1 base from J, with 16 bases between. CDR3 length: 16 residues. This CDR3 is CASSGPDRNFNYGYTF. The CDR3 DNA reads TGTGCCAGCAGCGGTCCGGACAGAAATTTTAACTATGGCTACACCTTC.

The rearrangement joins TRBV30 to TRBJ1-1; D possibly corresponds to TRBD1 (5 bases). Germline CDR1 GTSNPN, CDR2 SVGIG (reference sequence). V was clipped by 1 base and J by 3 bases, with 12 bases between them. The CDR3 runs 14 residues. CDR3 nucleotides: TGTGCCTGGAGTGCGGCCGCGGGACACACTGAAGCTTTCTTT. Its protein product is CAWSAAAGHTEAFF.

The chain recombines TRBV19 with TRBJ1-3; 8 nucleotides line up with TRBD1. CDR1 and CDR2 (germline): LNHDA, SQIVND (reference sequence). The CDR3 loop spans 14 amino acids. V trimming: 7 bases; J trimming: 2 bases; junction bases outside the gene matches: 4. CDR3 nucleotide sequence: TGTGCCAGTACCCCGGACAGGGCTGGAAACACCATATATTTT. This encodes CASTPDRAGNTIYF.

V gene TRBV5-1 combines with J gene TRBJ2-3, with TRBD2 matching 8 bases. The CDR3 loop spans 15 amino acids. Unmatched junction bases numbered 3, after V lost 0 bases and J lost 3 bases. CDR1 is SGHRS and CDR2 is YFSETQ in the germline V gene. Written as DNA, the CDR3 is TGCGCCAGCAGCTTGGAGGGACTAGGGACAGATACGCAGTATTTT. Its translation: CASSLEGLGTDTQYF.

The gene calls are TRBV5-1 and TRBJ2-2; 12 bases map to TRBD2. This CDR3 has 20 residues. Trimming cost V 3 bases and J 4 bases; bases outside gene matches: 16. Germline V gives CDR1 SGHRS, CDR2 YFSETQ. The CDR3 region has the DNA TGCGCCAGCAGCTGGAACACCCAAACTAGCGGGGGGCCCCTCACCGGGGAGCTGTTTTTT. Its translation: CASSWNTQTSGGPLTGELFF.

This chain links TRBV25-1 with TRBJ2-5, with 10 bases identical to TRBD2. Germline loops: CDR1 MGHDK, CDR2 SYGVNS. This CDR3 is built from 14 residues. V shed 6 bases, J shed 5 bases, and the junction held 6 bases outside the gene matches. CDR3 loop: CASRTYSGGETQYF. In DNA form, the CDR3 reads TGTGCCAGCAGGACCTATAGCGGGGGGGAGACCCAGTACTTC.

The genes are TRBV30 and TRBJ2-5, with TRBD2 matching over 7 bases. Germline CDR1 reads GTSNPN; CDR2 reads SVGIG (reference sequence). This CDR3 has 13 residues. V was pared by 3 bases and J by 2 bases, with 3 bases of the junction left unmatched. The CDR3 here is CAWSPGGQETQYF. CDR3 nucleotide sequence: TGTGCCTGGAGCCCGGGGGGACAAGAGACCCAGTACTTC.

The chain joins TRBV6-4 to TRBJ1-1, with D possibly being TRBD1 (6 bases). This CDR3 has 13 residues. V shed 4 bases and J shed 6 bases, with 12 bases lying between them. The germline V gene has CDR1 MRHNA and CDR2 SNTAGT. The CDR3 region has the DNA TGTGCCAGCAGTGCAACCAGACAGGCTGAAGCTTTCTTT. Amino acids: CASSATRQAEAFF.